The source of this T cell receptor (beta chain) is a study of cytomegalovirus exposure and HLA in healthy donors. On the study more broadly: The use of the same platform for the 120 or so validation repertoires and the 650 to 850 first-cohort repertoires was reported by a later analysis. Study conclusions and caveats: In vitro data verified a few CMV-associated chains as specific for CMV antigens. According to the study, roughly 160 TCR beta chains were cytomegalovirus-associated.

Generated by immunoSEQ multiplex PCR, the TCRdb table keeps only in-frame clones and is missing some. The data show roughly 300,000 clones, with 70% to 90% seen just once and approximately 0.84% held by the top ten. A single count supports this clone. Its antigen is unidentified. Germline assignment: CDR1 MNHEY and CDR2 SMNVEV (reference sequence). CDR3 size: 17 residues. J was trimmed by 8 bases and V by 3 bases; bases with no gene match: 12. This receptor was identified in a woman aged 18-29 years in good health and CMV-seronegative. The specimen sequenced was PBMCs. V and J are TRBV27 and TRBJ1-4, with TRBD1 matching 10 bases. DNA for the CDR3: TGTGCCAGCAGTTTTCGCCCGCCGGGACAGGGGCAGGAAAAACTGTTTTTT. This sequence encodes CASSFRPPGQGQEKLFF.